Presented here are 6 T cell receptor beta chains from one specimen sequenced in a study of Ad26.COV2.S vaccination and SARS-CoV-2 variants. The treatment was: 19 received Ad26.COV2.S at low or high dose, single or two shots; about five received placebo; per-sample allocation not given. It was on day 63 after the first vaccine or placebo injection that samples were taken. Clones were read by immunoSEQ multiplex PCR, and TCRdb kept only the in-frame ones, dropping some. The sample contains hundreds of thousands of clones, approximately 86% of which appear only once. The source material was peripheral blood, sampled in a trial of Ad26.COV2.S vaccine versus placebo. These receptors were collected from a person aged 18-60 years who received the Ad26.COV2.S COVID-19 vaccine or a placebo.

This clone came up many times. The chain links TRBV5-4 to TRBJ2-7; D call uncertain. Trimming pared 3 bases from V and 2 bases from J, leaving 12 bases between. CDR3 length: 14 amino acids. Germline V gene data show CDR1 as SGHNT and CDR2 as YYREEE (reference sequence). Here the CDR3 DNA reads TGTGCCAGCAGCTCGGCAAATAATCCCTACGAGCAGTACTTC. It encodes CASSSANNPYEQYF.

This chain links TRBV19 with TRBJ2-1; TRBD1 aligns across 12 bases. The V gene's germline CDR1 is LNHDA and CDR2 SQIVND (reference sequence). The CDR3 consists of 15 residues. V lost 6 bases, J lost 8 bases, and 8 bases stayed unmatched. In DNA form, the CDR3 reads TGTGCCAGTAGCCCGGGACAGGGGGCGTTTGATGAGCAGTTCTTC. It yields the protein CASSPGQGAFDEQFF.

There are a few counts of this clone. This chain uses TRBV3-1 (or the pseudogene TRBV3-2) with TRBJ1-6, with 9 bases matching TRBD1. The CDR3 totals 15 residues. V gave up 4 bases and J gave up 5 bases; unmatched junction bases: 3. Looked up from germline, CDR1 is LGHDT and CDR2 is YNNKEL (reference sequence). CDR3 sequence: CASSPGDRDNSPLHF. The CDR3 DNA follows: TGTGCCAGCAGCCCTGGGGACAGGGATAATTCACCCCTCCACTTT.

This chain connects TRBV3-1 (or the pseudogene TRBV3-2) to TRBJ1-6, with D possibly matching TRBD1 (6 bases). The germline CDR1 and CDR2 sequences are LGHDT and YNNKEL (reference sequence). The V gene lost 1 base and the J gene lost 9 bases, with 7 bases spanning the gap. The CDR3 contains 13 residues. The chain's CDR3 is CASSQVRGSPLHF. Here the CDR3 DNA reads TGTGCCAGCAGCCAAGTCAGGGGTTCACCCCTCCACTTT.

The chain has TRBV7-9 and TRBJ1-2, with 10 bases lining up with TRBD1. This CDR3 is built from 15 residues. After removal of 5 bases from V and 4 bases from J, the junction contained 7 bases not matched to a gene. Looked up from germline, CDR1 is SEHNR and CDR2 is FQNEAQ (reference sequence). CDR3 sequence reads: CASSTRTGGGYGYTF. CDR3 sequence (DNA): TGTGCCAGCAGCACCCGGACAGGGGGTGGCTATGGCTACACCTTC.

This rearrangement joins TRBV6-2 or TRBV6-3 to TRBJ1-2; D gene ambiguous. This CDR3 has 15 amino acids. Germline V CDR1 and CDR2: MNHEY, SVGEGT. V gave up 1 base and J gave up 9 bases, with 18 bases separating them. CDR3 region: CASSYWGDESGSYTF. The CDR3, as DNA: TGTGCCAGCAGTTACTGGGGAGACGAATCGGGAAGCTACACCTTC.